Sequencing of this T cell receptor (beta chain) was carried out in a study of T cell clones after liver transplantation. Across the whole study: Subjects received no induction therapy and standard immunosuppression until randomization at 12-24 months post-transplant.

Between the trimmed V and J ends, which lost 1 base and 7 bases, there was a span of 8 bases. Germline V CDR1 and CDR2: SGHVS, FQNEAQ. This CDR3 comprises 13 residues. Sequencing used immunoSEQ multiplex PCR; TCRdb keeps in-frame clones, though not all of them. The table has more than 95,000 clones, roughly 80% seen once. V usage is TRBV7-8 and J usage is TRBJ2-1, with D uncertain. Material: CD4+ T cells from blood, obtained before liver transplant. The sequence came from a human donor who received a liver transplant. CDR3 residues: CASSLGLVNEQFF. In nucleotides, the CDR3 is TGTGCCAGCAGCTTAGGGCTAGTTAATGAGCAGTTCTTC.